These 18 T cell receptor beta chains originate from one sample sequenced in a study of cytomegalovirus exposure and HLA in healthy donors. The protocol was immunoSEQ multiplex PCR, while the TCRdb copy is restricted to in-frame clones and leaves out a portion. The profile shows some 130,000 clones, roughly 79% of them singletons. Sequenced material: PBMCs. These receptors were collected from a man aged 25-45 years in good health and CMV-seropositive.

This clone came up once. The chain has TRBV28 and TRBJ1-2; D gene uncertain. With 7 bases removed from V and 1 base from J, the gap between germline ends came to 10 bases. The CDR3 has 13 residues. In germline, CDR1 is MDHEN, CDR2 SYDVKM. CDR3 nucleotides: TGTGCCAGCATGGACGGGGTTAACTATGGCTACACCTTC. Translating it yields CASMDGVNYGYTF.

The V call is TRBV7-2, the J call TRBJ2-5, with D maybe TRBD2 (6 bases). The CDR3 consists of 14 residues. The germline V gene has CDR1 SGHTA and CDR2 FQGNSA. Deletions cut 1 base from V and 6 bases from J, with 12 bases between. CDR3 region: CASSLEVGGQTQYF. CDR3 coding DNA: TGTGCCAGCAGCTTAGAAGTGGGGGGTCAGACCCAGTACTTC. Drawing the rest from reference TRBV7-2 and TRBJ2-5, the complete variable domain is GAGVSQSPSNKVTEKGKDVELRCDPISGHTALYWYRQSLGQGLEFLIYFQGNSAPDKSGLPSDRFSAERTGGSVSTLTIQRTQQEDSAVYLCASSLEVGGQTQYFGPGTRLLVL.

The V and J genes are TRBV5-4 and TRBJ2-1, with 8 positions matching TRBD2. Trimming removed 4 bases from V and 6 bases from J; junction bases left unmatched: 15. CDR1 and CDR2 from the germline V gene are SGHNT and YYREEE (reference sequence). This CDR3 has 17 amino acids. Here the CDR3 reads CASSPLPGGIERNEQFF. For the CDR3, the DNA is TGTGCCAGCAGCCCCCTCCCGGGAGGGATTGAGCGCAATGAGCAGTTCTTC.

CDR3 bases: TGTGCCAGCAGTGGGGGGGGTAGCGGGGACTACTACGAGCAGTACTTC. Translated, it gives CASSGGGSGDYYEQYF. The chain recombines TRBV25-1 with TRBJ2-7; the match to TRBD2 covers 8 bases. From germline, CDR1 is MGHDK and CDR2 SYGVNS. V trimming: 4 bases; J trimming: 3 bases; junction bases outside the gene matches: 11. The CDR3 consists of 16 residues.

The rearrangement links TRBV7-2 to TRBJ2-5, with 11 bases identical to TRBD2. This CDR3 spans 16 amino acids. Looked up from germline, CDR1 is SGHTA and CDR2 is FQGNSA. Trimming at V came to 2 bases and at J to 6 bases, leaving 8 bases not matched to a gene. CDR3 sequence: CASSLSGLAALKTQYF. DNA of the CDR3: TGTGCCAGCAGCTTATCGGGACTAGCGGCCCTAAAGACCCAGTACTTC.

The rearrangement links TRBV7-6 to TRBJ2-3, with TRBD2 as a possible D gene (5 bases). V lost 5 bases, J lost 10 bases, and 13 bases lay in between. From germline, CDR1 is SGHVS and CDR2 FNYEAQ. The CDR3 is 12 amino acids. The CDR3 spells CASSPRRGSQYF. CDR3 bases: TGTGCCAGCAGCCCCCGTCGGGGTTCGCAGTATTTT. Combining the CDR3 with reference TRBV7-6 and TRBJ2-3 gives the whole variable domain GAGVSQSPRYKVTKRGQDVALRCDPISGHVSLYWYRQALGQGPEFLTYFNYEAQQDKSGLPNDRFSAERPEGSISTLTIQRTEQRDSAMYRCASSPRRGSQYFGPGTRLTVL.

The rearrangement joins TRBV4-2 to TRBJ1-1; TRBD1 agrees at 7 bases. The CDR3 is 15 amino acids. V trimming: 3 bases; J trimming: 4 bases; junction bases outside the gene matches: 8. Germline assignment: CDR1 LGHNA and CDR2 YNFKEQ. Here the CDR3 reads CASSQSDRDGTEAFF. The DNA for the CDR3 is TGTGCCAGCAGCCAGAGCGACAGGGATGGCACTGAAGCTTTCTTT.

The chain carries TRBV11-2 and TRBJ2-7; D is perhaps TRBD1 (5 bases). With 5 bases removed from V and 0 bases from J, the gap between germline ends came to 11 bases. CDR3 length: 14 residues. Per germline, CDR1 SGHAT and CDR2 FQNNGV. The CDR3 loop reads CASSQDTLSYEQYF. CDR3 coding DNA: TGTGCCAGCAGCCAGGACACTCTCTCCTACGAGCAGTACTTC.

The V and J genes are TRBV9 and TRBJ2-7; weak D call: TRBD2 (6 bases). This CDR3 is built from 14 residues. V lost 0 bases and J lost 2, with 9 bases in between. Looked up from germline, CDR1 is SGDLS and CDR2 is YYNGEE. CDR3 coding DNA: TGTGCCAGCAGCGTAGCTACGGGGGCCTACGAGCAGTACTTC. This sequence encodes CASSVATGAYEQYF.

The gene calls are TRBV27 and TRBJ1-1, with TRBD1 matching 7 bases. The ends lost 3 bases at V and 3 bases at J; junction bases unmatched: 7. The germline V gene has CDR1 MNHEY and CDR2 SMNVEV (reference sequence). The CDR3 extends over 15 amino acids. The CDR3 sequence: CASSFSTGMDTEAFF. The CDR3 DNA is TGTGCCAGCAGTTTCTCGACAGGGATGGACACTGAAGCTTTCTTT.

V and J are TRBV10-3 and TRBJ2-1; possible D gene TRBD2, 6 bases. Germline CDR1 ENHRY, CDR2 SYGVKD. The CDR3 is made up of 12 amino acids. The V gene lost 5 bases and the J gene lost 9 bases, with 11 bases spanning the gap. This chain's CDR3 is CAISTSPAEQFF. The CDR3 DNA follows: TGTGCCATCAGTACTAGCCCAGCTGAGCAGTTCTTC.

The chain employs TRBV16 and TRBJ1-6; TRBD1 agrees at 9 bases. After removal of 7 bases from V and 8 bases from J, the junction contained 9 bases not matched to a gene. The germline gives CDR1 KGHSY, CDR2 FQNENV. This CDR3 region has 15 residues. CDR3 coding DNA: TGTGCCAGCATCTGGGGGACAGGGTCCGATTCACCCCTCCACTTT. Its protein product is CASIWGTGSDSPLHF.

The rearrangement uses TRBV6-1 and TRBJ2-2; D call uncertain. In germline, CDR1 is MNHNS, CDR2 SASEGT. Trimming took 1 base from V and 5 from J, leaving 8 bases between them. The CDR3 is 14 residues long. In DNA, the CDR3 is TGTGCCAGCAGTGAAGATTGGAGAACCGGGGAGCTGTTTTTT. Protein product: CASSEDWRTGELFF.

J is TRBJ1-2 and V is TRBV5-4, with D maybe TRBD1 (6 bases). Trimming removed 2 bases from V and 3 bases from J, with 11 bases in between. The CDR3 has 14 amino acids. Germline V gene sequence: CDR1 SGHNT, CDR2 YYREEE (reference sequence). This chain's CDR3 is CASSFPRGDYGYTF. CDR3 bases: TGTGCCAGCAGCTTTCCCAGGGGAGACTATGGCTACACCTTC.

The rearrangement links TRBV5-6 to TRBJ2-2, with D perhaps TRBD1 (6 bases). The CDR3 runs 13 residues. Trimming removed 2 bases from V and 9 bases from J, with 11 bases in between. Germline-derived CDR1 and CDR2 are SGHDT and YYEEEE. The CDR3 DNA is TGTGCCAGCAGCTTAACAGGGAACCGGGAGCTGTTTTTT. This sequence encodes CASSLTGNRELFF. The full variable domain, completed using reference TRBV5-6 and TRBJ2-2, is DAGVTQSPTHLIKTRGQQVTLRCSPKSGHDTVSWYQQALGQGPQFIFQYYEEEERQRGNFPDRFSGHQFPNYSSELNVNALLLGDSALYLCASSLTGNRELFFGEGSRLTVL.

The chain has TRBV5-3 and TRBJ2-7, with D possibly matching TRBD1 (5 bases). TRBV5-3 is filed as an ORF, its function uncertain. Trimming pared 2 bases from V and 2 bases from J, leaving 17 bases between. This CDR3 has 16 residues. In DNA form, the CDR3 reads TGTGCCAGAAGCTTTAACGGACAAATCATAACCTACGAGCAGTACTTC. Protein sequence: CARSFNGQIITYEQYF.

This chain joins TRBV7-2 and TRBJ2-1; 8 positions agree with TRBD1. Germline V lookup: CDR1 SGHTA, CDR2 FQGNSA. With V trimmed by 5 bases and J by 15 bases, 9 bases remained unmatched. CDR3 size: 12 residues. The CDR3 nucleotides read TGTGCCAGCAGCGTGGGGTGGGACAGGACGTTCTTC. Its protein is CASSVGWDRTFF.

V is TRBV10-3 and J is TRBJ1-1; possibly TRBD1 for D (5 bases). Germline CDR1 and CDR2: ENHRY and SYGVKD. The V and J ends lost 7 bases and 1 base respectively, with 10 bases between them. The CDR3 contains 13 residues. The CDR3 loop reads CAITEGPNTEAFF. The CDR3 DNA is TGTGCCATCACGGAGGGGCCGAACACTGAAGCTTTCTTT.